The T cell receptor (beta chain) described here comes from a study of immune characteristics of hereditary and idiopathic chronic pancreatitis. Patients having total pancreatectomy with islet autotransplantation provided the chronic pancreatitis pancreas tissue. Patients with known diabetes were not included. No T cell sorting was done; genomic DNA came straight from bulk pancreas tissue. Germline loops: CDR1 MNHNY, CDR2 SVGAGI (reference sequence). V shed 6 bases and J shed 0 bases, with 12 bases lying between them. CDR3 length: 15 residues. Points from the study as a whole: Chronic pancreatitis severity scores rose with numbers of productive TCR rearrangements.

Comment on this clone: Antigen unknown.

Sequenced by immunoSEQ multiplex PCR; TCRdb stores in-frame clones only, minus some. The sample lists 8,500 to 9,500 clones, 75% to 85% seen once, with over 12% in the top ten. Source material: pancreas tissue with idiopathic chronic pancreatitis. V usage is TRBV6-6 and J usage is TRBJ1-5; D unresolved. The source is a human donor with chronic pancreatitis. This CDR3 reads CASRIGVDSNQPQHF. For the CDR3, the DNA is TGTGCCAGCAGGATCGGGGTGGATAGCAATCAGCCCCAGCATTTT.